This TCR beta chain originates from a study of shared clonotypes between healthy human individuals. CDR1 and CDR2 from the germline V gene are MNHEY and SVGAGI. This CDR3 is built from 13 residues. Trimming pared 5 bases from V and 5 bases from J, leaving 13 bases between. This clone was detected only once. Data came from immunoSEQ multiplex PCR; TCRdb stores just in-frame clones and leaves some out. The sample has around 510,000 clones, 90% to 97% seen once. The sequence was collected from a woman aged 30 to 39 in good health. The sequenced sample consisted of naive CD4+ T cells sorted from blood. Subset described: CD45RA+ positively selected. The rearrangement links TRBV6-5 to TRBJ2-7; weak D call: TRBD1 (6 bases). CDR3 region: CASSQRQVHEQYF. In nucleotides, the CDR3 is TGTGCCAGCAGTCAACGACAGGTCCACGAGCAGTACTTC.